One sample yielded the 18 T cell receptor beta chains listed below, sequenced in a study of a mutant IDH1 vaccine in newly diagnosed glioma. Time point in this sample: week 47, end of study. In every dose of vaccine, 300 ug of mutant IDH1 20-mer peptide was given alongside topical imiquimod. Their antigen targets remain unknown. Sequencing used immunoSEQ multiplex PCR; TCRdb keeps in-frame clones, though not all of them. The data show tens of thousands of clones, roughly 82% seen once. This sample comprised PBMCs, obtained from a glioma patient whose treatment included an IDH1 peptide vaccine. The receptors stem from a man younger than 35 with glioma. Some clones in this sample may be carry-over from other donors' samples.

The genes are TRBV5-1 and TRBJ1-2; D is perhaps TRBD1 (5 bases). Germline V gene sequence: CDR1 SGHRS, CDR2 YFSETQ. With 4 bases removed from V and 4 bases from J, the gap between germline ends came to 17 bases. CDR3 size: 15 residues. In DNA form, the CDR3 reads TGCGCCAGCAGCGATGAAGGGGAGGGGACCTATGGCTACACCTTC. Translation gives CASSDEGEGTYGYTF.

Only a few counts were recorded for this clone. This chain links TRBV28 with TRBJ1-2, with D possibly matching TRBD1 (5 bases). CDR3 length equals 15 residues. Germline V gene sequence: CDR1 MDHEN, CDR2 SYDVKM. The germline V and J ends were trimmed by 5 bases and 9 bases, with 22 bases remaining between them. CDR3 region: CASSTSGPRGRSYTF. CDR3 in DNA: TGTGCCAGCAGTACTTCCGGGCCGCGGGGCCGTAGCTACACCTTC.

The V gene is TRBV15, the J gene TRBJ2-7, with 9 bases that match TRBD1. The V and J ends lost 4 bases and 3 bases, in that order; junction bases with no gene match: 10. Germline CDR1 reads LNHNV; CDR2 reads YYDKDF (reference sequence). The CDR3 runs 16 residues. The CDR3 sequence: CATSMDRDRVDYEQYF. The DNA for the CDR3 is TGTGCCACCAGCATGGACCGGGACAGGGTAGACTACGAGCAGTACTTC.

V usage is TRBV11-2 and J usage is TRBJ2-7; D may be TRBD1 or TRBD2 (5 bases each). Trimming shortened V by 0 bases and J by 0 bases, and 9 bases separated the two germline ends. The CDR3 has 15 amino acids. Germline V CDR1 and CDR2: SGHAT, FQNNGV. The CDR3 here is CASSLDRDRSYEQYF. Here the CDR3 DNA reads TGTGCCAGCAGCTTAGACAGGGACCGCTCCTACGAGCAGTACTTC.

CDR3 loop: CASSENGRAYNEQFF. DNA for the CDR3: TGTGCCAGCAGTGAGAACGGGAGGGCCTACAATGAGCAGTTCTTC. The rearrangement uses TRBV2 and TRBJ2-1; 8 nucleotides match TRBD2. Germline loops: CDR1 SNHLY, CDR2 FYNNEI. The trim removed 3 bases at V and 2 bases at J, leaving 3 bases unmatched. The CDR3 loop spans 15 amino acids.

V is TRBV2 and J is TRBJ1-1; D ambiguous. CDR3 length: 11 amino acids. V dropped 7 bases and J dropped 6 bases, with 9 bases sitting between them. CDR1 is SNHLY and CDR2 is FYNNEI in the germline V gene. CDR3 nucleotides: TGTGCCAGCACCTTAAGGGCTGAAGCTTTCTTT. Its protein is CASTLRAEAFF.

The V and J genes are TRBV5-1 and TRBJ2-2; D ambiguous. Germline loops: CDR1 SGHRS, CDR2 YFSETQ. The length of the CDR3 is 15 residues. Between the trimmed V and J ends, which lost 6 bases and 4 bases, there was a span of 16 bases. The CDR3 DNA reads TGCGCCAGCAAATCGGCGATTCTGAGCACCGGGGAGCTGTTTTTT. Translating gives CASKSAILSTGELFF.

This clone showed up just once. J is TRBJ1-1 and V is TRBV5-1; D possibly corresponds to TRBD1 (6 bases). V was pared by 1 base and J by 9 bases, with 7 bases between. The CDR3 sequence is 11 residues long. Looked up from germline, CDR1 is SGHRS and CDR2 is YFSETQ. The chain's CDR3 is CASSLTGKAFF. In nucleotides, the CDR3 is TGCGCCAGCAGCTTGACAGGGAAAGCTTTCTTT.

The chain recombines TRBV5-1 with TRBJ2-5; 7 bases are a match to TRBD1. Germline loops: CDR1 SGHRS, CDR2 YFSETQ. This CDR3 comprises 14 residues. After removal of 0 bases from V and 5 bases from J, the junction contained 4 bases not matched to a gene. The CDR3 region is CASSLGGGGETQYF. The CDR3 DNA sequence: TGCGCCAGCAGCTTGGGAGGGGGCGGTGAGACCCAGTACTTC. Filled out from reference TRBV5-1 and TRBJ2-5, the complete variable domain reads KAGVTQTPRYLIKTRGQQVTLSCSPISGHRSVSWYQQTPGQGLQFLFEYFSETQRNKGNFPGRFSGRQFSNSRSEMNVSTLELGDSALYLCASSLGGGGETQYFGPGTRLLVL.

V is TRBV5-1 and J is TRBJ1-1; TRBD1 aligns across 8 bases. The ends lost 2 bases at V and 0 bases at J; junction bases unmatched: 6. CDR3 length: 16 amino acids. CDR1 and CDR2 from the germline V gene are SGHRS and YFSETQ. The CDR3 loop is CASSFGQGNMNTEAFF. CDR3 coding DNA: TGCGCCAGCAGCTTTGGACAGGGAAACATGAACACTGAAGCTTTCTTT.

The CDR3 is CASSVQGGDGYTF. The CDR3 nucleotides read TGTGCCAGCAGTGTACAGGGTGGGGATGGCTACACCTTC. The rearrangement joins TRBV2 to TRBJ1-2; a weak D match, TRBD1 (6 bases). V was pared by 4 bases and J by 6 bases, with 12 bases between. This CDR3 has 13 residues. Germline V lookup: CDR1 SNHLY, CDR2 FYNNEI.

The rearrangement links TRBV27 to TRBJ1-2, with no clear D. This CDR3 spans 13 amino acids. With 6 bases removed from V and 0 bases from J, the gap between germline ends came to 8 bases. The germline gives CDR1 MNHEY, CDR2 SMNVEV (reference sequence). Here the CDR3 reads CASSLGSNYGYTF. As DNA, the CDR3 is TGTGCCAGCAGCTTAGGCTCTAACTATGGCTACACCTTC.

This chain joins TRBV6-5 and TRBJ1-3; D gene ambiguous. The ends were cut back, 2 bases at V and 0 bases at J, with 8 bases in the middle. Germline V gene lookup returns CDR1 MNHEY and CDR2 SVGAGI. The CDR3 totals 15 residues. CDR3 region: CASSYRGSSGNTIYF. CDR3 in DNA: TGTGCCAGCAGTTACCGGGGATCCTCTGGAAACACCATATATTTT.

This sequence joins TRBV29-1 and TRBJ1-1; D is unresolved. CDR3 length: 11 residues. Germline loops: CDR1 SQVTM, CDR2 ANQGSEA. V was pared by 6 bases and J by 7 bases, with 12 bases between. The CDR3 loop is CSVRDAGEAFF. DNA for the CDR3: TGCAGCGTAAGGGATGCAGGTGAAGCTTTCTTT.

V and J are TRBV2 and TRBJ2-3; D call uncertain. CDR1 is SNHLY and CDR2 is FYNNEI in the germline V gene. This CDR3 has 15 residues. The ends were cut back, 3 bases at V and 0 bases at J, with 10 bases in the middle. The CDR3 loop is CASSEGYTSTDTQYF. The CDR3 DNA reads TGTGCCAGCAGTGAGGGATACACTAGCACAGATACGCAGTATTTT.

J is TRBJ1-1 and V is TRBV28; 7 positions match TRBD1. The V gene end was trimmed by 4 bases and the J gene end by 6 bases; junction bases not matched to a gene: 14. This CDR3 is 16 amino acids long. Looked up from germline, CDR1 is MDHEN and CDR2 is SYDVKM. CDR3: CASSSRQGKKFAEAFF. CDR3 bases: TGTGCCAGCAGTTCGCGACAGGGAAAGAAGTTTGCTGAAGCTTTCTTT. Full variable domain (remainder filled in from reference TRBV28 and TRBJ1-1): DVKVTQSSRYLVKRTGEKVFLECVQDMDHENMFWYRQDPGLGLRLIYFSYDVKMKEKGDIPEGYSVSREKKERFSLILESASTNQTSMYLCASSSRQGKKFAEAFFGQGTRLTVV.

The genes are TRBV30 and TRBJ2-1; D possibly corresponds to TRBD1 (6 bases). Trimming stripped 1 base from V and 3 bases from J, with 16 bases between. CDR1 is GTSNPN, CDR2 SVGIG, per germline (reference sequence). This CDR3 is 16 amino acids long. The CDR3 here is CAWSGSTGDYYNEQFF. CDR3 in DNA: TGTGCCTGGAGTGGCTCGACAGGTGATTACTACAATGAGCAGTTCTTC.

The genes are TRBV4-1 and TRBJ1-2; no definite D call. With 0 bases removed from V and 7 bases from J, the gap between germline ends came to 21 bases. CDR1 and CDR2 from the germline V gene are MGHRA and YSYEKL. This CDR3 is 17 amino acids long. CDR3 residues: CASSQDRTVDVISGYTF. In nucleotides, the CDR3 is TGCGCCAGCAGCCAAGATCGTACAGTCGACGTGATAAGTGGCTACACCTTC.